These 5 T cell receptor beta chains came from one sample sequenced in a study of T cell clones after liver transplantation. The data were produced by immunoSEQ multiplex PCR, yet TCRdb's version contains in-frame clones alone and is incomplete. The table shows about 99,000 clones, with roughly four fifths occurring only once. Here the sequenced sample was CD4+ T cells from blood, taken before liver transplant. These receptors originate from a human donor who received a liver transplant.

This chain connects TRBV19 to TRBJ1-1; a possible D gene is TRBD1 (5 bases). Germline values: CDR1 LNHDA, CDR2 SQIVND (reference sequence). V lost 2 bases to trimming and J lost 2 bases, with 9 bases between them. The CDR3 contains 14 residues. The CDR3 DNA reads TGTGCCAGTAGTATATACGGGGGAAACACTGAAGCTTTCTTT. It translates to CASSIYGGNTEAFF.

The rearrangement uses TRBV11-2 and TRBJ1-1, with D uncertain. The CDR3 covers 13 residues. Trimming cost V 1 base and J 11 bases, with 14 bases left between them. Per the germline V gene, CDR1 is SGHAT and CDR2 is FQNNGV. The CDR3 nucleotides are TGTGCCAGCAGCTTAGGACCCCCCGAGATGGCTTTCTTT. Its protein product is CASSLGPPEMAFF.

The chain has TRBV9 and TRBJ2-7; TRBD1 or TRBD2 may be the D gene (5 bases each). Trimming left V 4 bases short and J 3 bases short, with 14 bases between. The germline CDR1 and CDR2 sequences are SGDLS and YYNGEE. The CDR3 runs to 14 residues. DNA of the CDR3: TGTGCCAGCAGCCCTCAGAGGGGCCTCTACGAGCAGTACTTC. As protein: CASSPQRGLYEQYF.

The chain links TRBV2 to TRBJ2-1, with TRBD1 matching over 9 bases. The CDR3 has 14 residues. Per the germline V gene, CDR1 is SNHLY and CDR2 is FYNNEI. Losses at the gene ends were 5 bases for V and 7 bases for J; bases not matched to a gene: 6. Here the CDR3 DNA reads TGTGCCAGCAGTTCCGGGACAGGGTGGAATGAGCAGTTCTTC. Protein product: CASSSGTGWNEQFF.

The CDR3: CASSLRTGADGYTF. In DNA form, the CDR3 reads TGTGCCAGCAGCTTACGGACAGGGGCAGATGGCTACACCTTC. This rearrangement joins TRBV7-2 to TRBJ1-2, with 9 bases lining up with TRBD1. The CDR3 totals 14 residues. V was clipped by 2 bases and J by 6 bases; unmatched bases: 4. Germline lookup yields CDR1 SGHTA and CDR2 FQGNSA.